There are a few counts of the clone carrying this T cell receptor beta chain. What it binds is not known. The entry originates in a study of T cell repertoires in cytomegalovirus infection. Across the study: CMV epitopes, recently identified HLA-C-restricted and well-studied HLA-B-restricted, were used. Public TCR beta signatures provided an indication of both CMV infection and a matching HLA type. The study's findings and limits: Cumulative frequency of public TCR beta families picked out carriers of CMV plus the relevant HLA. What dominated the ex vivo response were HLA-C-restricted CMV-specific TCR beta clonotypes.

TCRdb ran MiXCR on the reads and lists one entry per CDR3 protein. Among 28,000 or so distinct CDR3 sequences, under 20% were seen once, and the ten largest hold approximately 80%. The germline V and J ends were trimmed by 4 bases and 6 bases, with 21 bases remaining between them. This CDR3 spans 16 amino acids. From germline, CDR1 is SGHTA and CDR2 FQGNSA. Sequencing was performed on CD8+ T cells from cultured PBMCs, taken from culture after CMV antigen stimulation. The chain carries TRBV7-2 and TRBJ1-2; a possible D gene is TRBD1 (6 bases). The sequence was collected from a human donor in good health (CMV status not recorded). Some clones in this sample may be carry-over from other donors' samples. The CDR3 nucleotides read TGTGCCAGCAGCTCGATGGGGAGGAACAGGGAAGATGGCTACACCTTC. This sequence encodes CASSSMGRNREDGYTF.